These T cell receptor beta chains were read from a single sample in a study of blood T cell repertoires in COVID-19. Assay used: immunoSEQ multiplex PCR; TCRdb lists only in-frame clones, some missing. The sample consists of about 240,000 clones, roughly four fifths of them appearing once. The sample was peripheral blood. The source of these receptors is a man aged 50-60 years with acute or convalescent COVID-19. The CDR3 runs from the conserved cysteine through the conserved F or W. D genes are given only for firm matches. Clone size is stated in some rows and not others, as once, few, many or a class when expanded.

CATSRDKRRNTEAFF	TGTGCCACCAGCAGAGATAAGCGCAGGAACACTGAAGCTTTCTTT	NA	once	TRBV15	TRBJ1-1
CSVGQGGSSEQYF	TGCAGCGTTGGGCAGGGTGGATCCTCCGAGCAGTACTTC	NA	NA	TRBV29-1	TRBJ2-7
CATPLGDFNEKLFF	TGTGCCACACCCTTGGGAGATTTTAATGAAAAACTGTTTTTT	NA	NA	TRBV24-1	TRBJ1-4
CASSVTGTVYGYTF	TGTGCCAGCAGCGTCACCGGGACTGTCTATGGCTACACCTTC	NA	NA	TRBV9	TRBJ1-2
CASSGTALYTGELFF	TGTGCCAGCAGTGGGACAGCCTTATACACCGGGGAGCTGTTTTTT	NA	NA	TRBV2	TRBJ2-2
CAISDPDISYEQYF	TGTGCCATCAGTGACCCCGACATCTCCTACGAGCAGTACTTC	NA	NA	TRBV10-3	TRBJ2-7
CASSWGGLSGPQETQYF	TGTGCCAGCAGCTGGGGGGGTTTAAGCGGGCCCCAAGAGACCCAGTACTTC	TRBD2	NA	TRBV5-8	TRBJ2-5
CASSAFGGDQETQYF	TGTGCCAGCAGCGCATTTGGGGGGGACCAAGAGACCCAGTACTTC	TRBD2	NA	TRBV9	TRBJ2-5
CASSMKGQSYNEQFF	TGTGCCAGTAGTATGAAGGGACAGAGTTACAATGAGCAGTTCTTC	TRBD1	NA	TRBV19	TRBJ2-1
CASTPRTGVRYGYTF	TGTGCCAGCACCCCCCGGACAGGGGTGCGCTATGGCTACACCTTC	TRBD1	once	TRBV6-9	TRBJ1-2
CATSEGFGWTGGTDTQYF	TGTGCCACCAGTGAGGGATTCGGGTGGACAGGAGGCACAGATACGCAGTATTTT	TRBD1	NA	TRBV24-1	TRBJ2-3
CASSEVSWNTGELFF	TGTGCCAGCAGTGAAGTGTCCTGGAACACCGGGGAGCTGTTTTTT	NA	NA	TRBV6-1	TRBJ2-2
CASSSTGTSDYEQYF	TGTGCCAGCAGCTCAACCGGGACTAGCGACTACGAGCAGTACTTC	TRBD2	NA	TRBV5-4	TRBJ2-7
CASSPQTNGYTF	TGTGCCAGCAGCCCACAGACGAATGGCTACACCTTC	NA	NA	TRBV5-4	TRBJ1-2
CASREGQGNYGYTF	TGTGCCAGCAGAGAGGGACAGGGAAACTATGGCTACACCTTC	TRBD1	NA	TRBV6-4	TRBJ1-2
CASSQVFGSSYEQYF	TGTGCCAGCAGCCAAGTTTTTGGGAGCTCCTACGAGCAGTACTTC	NA	few	TRBV3-1/TRBV3-2	TRBJ2-7
CASRDRDNEKLFF	TGTGCCAGCAGGGACAGGGATAATGAAAAACTGTTTTTT	TRBD1	NA	TRBV7-9	TRBJ1-4
CVTSLQGRAKNIQYF	TGTGTCACATCTCTACAGGGTCGGGCCAAAAACATTCAGTACTTC	NA	NA	TRBV28	TRBJ2-4
CASSSPRGKDGNTIYF	TGTGCCAGCAGCTCACCTAGGGGGAAGGATGGAAACACCATATATTTT	NA	NA	TRBV5-4	TRBJ1-3
CATSLGTAYGYTF	TGTGCCACCAGCCTCGGGACAGCCTATGGCTACACCTTC	TRBD1	NA	TRBV15	TRBJ1-2
CASSIRGETQYF	TGTGCCAGCAGTATCAGGGGTGAGACCCAGTACTTC	NA	NA	TRBV6-6	TRBJ2-5
CASSVSGGSSGNTIYF	TGTGCCAGCAGCGTAAGTGGAGGTAGCTCTGGAAACACCATATATTTT	NA	NA	TRBV9	TRBJ1-3
CASSLQGSGLSEAFF	TGTGCCAGCAGCTTGCAGGGATCCGGGCTGTCTGAAGCTTTCTTT	NA	once	TRBV5-6	TRBJ1-1
CASSPRTSGGDTQYF	TGTGCCAGCAGCCCCAGGACTAGCGGGGGAGATACGCAGTATTTT	TRBD2	NA	TRBV3-1/TRBV3-2	TRBJ2-3
CASSEGQGAGTQYF	TGCGCCAGCAGTGAGGGACAGGGGGCTGGGACCCAGTACTTC	TRBD1	once	TRBV10-1	TRBJ2-5
CASSLPIGQGVGGEQFF	TGTGCCAGCAGCCTCCCGATCGGGCAGGGCGTGGGCGGTGAGCAGTTCTTC	NA	NA	TRBV3-1/TRBV3-2	TRBJ2-1
CASGLGMRETQYF	TGTGCTAGTGGTTTGGGAATGAGGGAGACCCAGTACTTC	NA	NA	TRBV12-5	TRBJ2-5
CASRRELAGYNEQFF	TGTGCCAGCAGGAGGGAACTAGCGGGTTACAATGAGCAGTTCTTC	TRBD2	NA	TRBV6-5	TRBJ2-1
CASSFGQPSGELFF	TGTGCCAGCAGCTTTGGACAGCCCTCCGGGGAGCTGTTTTTT	NA	NA	TRBV9	TRBJ2-2
CASSPSGTGGSYEQYF	TGTGCCAGCTCACCTTCCGGGACAGGGGGTTCCTACGAGCAGTACTTC	TRBD1	NA	TRBV18	TRBJ2-7
CASSQGTGLNEQFF	TGTGCCAGCAGCCAAGGAACAGGCCTGAATGAGCAGTTCTTC	NA	NA	TRBV3-1/TRBV3-2	TRBJ2-1
CASSQEPSGAITEAFF	TGCGCCAGCAGCCAAGAACCCTCAGGGGCAATAACTGAAGCTTTCTTT	NA	NA	TRBV4-1	TRBJ1-1
CASSVAGGRHQETQYF	TGTGCCAGCAGCGTAGCTGGCGGGCGGCATCAAGAGACCCAGTACTTC	NA	NA	TRBV9	TRBJ2-5
CASSEGWTGNTEAFF	TGTGCCAGCAGTGAGGGGTGGACAGGGAACACTGAAGCTTTCTTT	TRBD1	NA	TRBV2	TRBJ1-1
CASSPGEETQYF	TGTGCCAGCTCACCCGGGGAAGAGACCCAGTACTTC	NA	NA	TRBV18	TRBJ2-5
CASSPGVGYTF	TGTGCCAGTAGCCCAGGGGTAGGCTACACCTTC	NA	NA	TRBV19	TRBJ1-2
CATSDTGTGYGYTF	TGTGCCACCAGTGATACAGGGACGGGGTATGGCTACACCTTC	NA	NA	TRBV24-1	TRBJ1-2
CASRVDRGTYEQYF	TGCGCCAGCAGGGTGGACAGGGGGACTTACGAGCAGTACTTC	TRBD1	NA	TRBV10-2	TRBJ2-7
CASSLVADQETQYF	TGTGCTAGCAGCTTAGTTGCGGACCAAGAGACCCAGTACTTC	NA	NA	TRBV7-7	TRBJ2-5
CASSRGGQNSDTQYF	TGTGCCAGCAGCCGGGGGGGACAGAACTCAGATACGCAGTATTTT	NA	NA	TRBV7-9	TRBJ2-3
CASSARGNNEQFF	TGCGCCAGCAGTGCTCGGGGGAACAATGAGCAGTTCTTC	NA	NA	TRBV10-1	TRBJ2-1
CASSRDRDRANEKLFF	TGTGCCAGCAGTCGGGACAGGGACAGGGCTAATGAAAAACTGTTTTTT	TRBD1	NA	TRBV6-6	TRBJ1-4
CATSAQRETQYF	TGTGCCACCAGCGCTCAGCGGGAGACCCAGTACTTC	NA	once	TRBV15	TRBJ2-5
CASSTQGGSEQYF	TGTGCTAGCAGTACCCAAGGAGGGAGCGAGCAGTACTTC	NA	NA	TRBV7-7	TRBJ2-7
CASSQGLNQPQHF	TGTGCCAGCAGCCAGGGTCTCAATCAGCCCCAGCATTTT	NA	few	TRBV5-6	TRBJ1-5
CASRPQGAGYGYIF	TGTGCCAGCAGACCCCAGGGGGCAGGCTATGGCTACATCTTC	TRBD1	NA	TRBV28	TRBJ1-2
CASSVKIDRGPSSGANVLTF	TGTGCCAGCAGCGTAAAGATTGACAGGGGCCCCTCTTCTGGGGCCAACGTCCTGACTTTC	TRBD1	NA	TRBV9	TRBJ2-6
CASSRTGNMNSPLHF	TGTGCCAGCAGCCGGACAGGGAATATGAATTCACCCCTCCACTTT	TRBD1	NA	TRBV6-5	TRBJ1-6
CASSPPGAPRYEQYF	TGTGCCAGCAGCCCGCCAGGGGCCCCTCGCTACGAGCAGTACTTC	NA	few	TRBV5-4	TRBJ2-7
CASSIQASTDTQYF	TGTGCCAGTAGTATACAGGCTAGCACAGATACGCAGTATTTT	NA	NA	TRBV19	TRBJ2-3
CASSPMVRRNSPLHF	TGTGCCAGCAGCCCCATGGTGAGGCGTAATTCACCCCTCCACTTT	NA	NA	TRBV7-2	TRBJ1-6
CASRNPRDSATNEKLFF	TGTGCCAGTAGGAACCCGCGGGACAGTGCAACTAATGAAAAACTGTTTTTT	TRBD1	NA	TRBV19	TRBJ1-4
CASSVAVGQGHLNYGYTF	TGTGCCAGCAGCGTAGCTGTGGGACAGGGGCATCTTAACTATGGCTACACCTTC	TRBD1	NA	TRBV9	TRBJ1-2
CASSYSIQIGNTIYF	TGTGCCAGCAGTTACTCGATACAGATCGGAAACACCATATATTTT	NA	NA	TRBV6-5	TRBJ1-3
CASSDGQKLSYEQYF	TGTGCCAGTAGCGACGGACAGAAACTCTCCTACGAGCAGTACTTC	NA	NA	TRBV19	TRBJ2-7
CASSPRDRDGYTF	TGTGCCAGCAGTCCTCGGGACAGGGATGGCTACACCTTC	TRBD1	NA	TRBV6-6	TRBJ1-2